This T cell receptor (beta chain) was captured by sequencing in a study of T cell repertoires in ileal Crohn's disease. Study results and limitations: Sorted CD8 T cells held more high-frequency clones than CD4. Endoscopy was done a median approximately 6.9 months after surgery. Every patient over 26.8% clonality showed endoscopic recurrence.

TCRdb keeps only in-frame clones here, not all; method: immunoSEQ multiplex PCR. The sample carries around 7,800 clones, around 70% recorded once. Noted time point: neoterminal ileum biopsy at postoperative endoscopy, about 6 months after surgery. Eligibility required adulthood, ileal or ileocolonic Crohn's disease and indicated ileocolonic resection. Concerning this clone itself: Its matching antigen is unknown.

CDR1 is SNHLY and CDR2 is FYNNEI in the germline V gene. The CDR3 has 12 amino acids. V was shortened by 0 bases and J by 10 bases, with 6 bases between the two germline ends. Sequencing was carried out using ileal tissue. The receptor comes from an adult with Crohn's disease. This chain uses TRBV2 with TRBJ1-4, with D unresolved. The CDR3 sequence is CASSEALAKLFF. CDR3 DNA sequence: TGTGCCAGCAGTGAAGCGCTAGCAAAACTGTTTTTT.